One and the same sample provided the 24 T cell receptor beta chains below, sequenced in a study of T-cell memory formation after mild COVID-19. MiXCR, applied by TCRdb to the 5' RACE reads, yields one record per CDR3 protein. The sample has about 600,000 distinct CDR3 sequences, roughly 21% seen once. Sequencing input: PBMCs or a T cell subset sorted from them (not recorded which). These receptors came from an adult woman who had mild COVID-19 (a few samples of this study predate the infection). Cell type and time point are not known.

In this sample, this clonotype turned up a few times. The chain employs TRBV19 and TRBJ2-4; 7 bases map to TRBD2. Germline CDR1 is LNHDA and CDR2 is SQIVND (reference sequence). V trimming: 6 bases; J trimming: 1 base; junction bases outside the gene matches: 0. The CDR3 contains 13 residues. The CDR3 region is CASSGRAKNIQYF. CDR3 bases: TGTGCCAGTAGCGGGAGGGCCAAAAACATTCAGTACTTC.

The rearrangement joins TRBV9 to TRBJ2-2; the D gene is possibly TRBD2 (7 bases). Germline CDR1 reads SGDLS; CDR2 reads YYNGEE. The CDR3 is made up of 16 amino acids. Trimming removed 0 bases at V and 4 bases at J, with 13 bases between. DNA for the CDR3: TGTGCCAGCAGCGTAGTGGGCGGGGGCCTCACCGGGGAGCTGTTTTTT. Amino acid sequence: CASSVVGGGLTGELFF.

The table lists this clonotype with a few counts. This chain connects TRBV6-5 to TRBJ1-6, with D possibly matching TRBD1 (6 bases). In germline, CDR1 is MNHEY, CDR2 SVGAGI. This CDR3 region has 15 residues. The germline V and J ends were trimmed by 0 bases and 6 bases, with 9 bases remaining between them. CDR3 nucleotide sequence: TGTGCCAGCAGTTACTCACAGGGCCCTAATTCACCCCTCCACTTT. This codes for CASSYSQGPNSPLHF.

This clonotype was picked up a small number of times. The chain carries TRBV12-3 or TRBV12-4 and TRBJ1-4; D remains ambiguous. Trimming shortened V by 5 bases and J by 0 bases, and 13 bases separated the two germline ends. The CDR3 has 16 amino acids. In DNA, the CDR3 is TGTGCCAGCAGTCAGGCCGGTCCCGCAACTAATGAAAAACTGTTTTTT. Translating gives CASSQAGPATNEKLFF.

The CDR3 sequence is CASSVGGGNTGELFF. As DNA, the CDR3 is TGTGCCAGCAGCGTAGGCGGGGGGAACACCGGGGAGCTGTTTTTT. The chain is built from TRBV9 and TRBJ2-2; 7 bases are shared with TRBD2. This CDR3 has 15 residues. V lost 0 bases to trimming and J lost 1 base; unmatched junction nucleotides: 0. From germline, CDR1 is SGDLS and CDR2 YYNGEE.

This chain links TRBV6-4 with TRBJ1-5; D is uncertain. From germline, CDR1 is MRHNA and CDR2 SNTAGT. Trimming removed 3 bases from V and 0 bases from J, with 3 bases in between. This CDR3 comprises 13 residues. CDR3 residues: CASSESSNQPQHF. The CDR3, as DNA: TGTGCCAGCAGTGAATCTAGCAATCAGCCCCAGCATTTT.

This clonotype was counted ten times or more. The J gene is TRBJ1-2, the V gene TRBV5-6, with 7 bases that match TRBD1. The CDR3 covers 15 residues. The trim removed 5 bases at V and 4 bases at J, leaving 11 bases unmatched. Germline V gene sequence: CDR1 SGHDT, CDR2 YYEEEE. CDR3 loop: CASSPTGTVLYGYTF. Written as DNA, the CDR3 is TGTGCCAGCAGTCCAACCGGGACAGTACTCTATGGCTACACCTTC.

The chain joins TRBV11-2 to TRBJ2-6; 7 nucleotides match TRBD1. The trim removed 4 bases at V and 0 bases at J, leaving 15 bases unmatched. This CDR3 has 20 residues. The V gene's germline CDR1 is SGHAT and CDR2 FQNNGV. CDR3 in DNA: TGTGCCAGCAGCTCGAGAAAGGGGGCGCCTAGGACCTCTGGGGCCAACGTCCTGACTTTC. It yields the protein CASSSRKGAPRTSGANVLTF.

The rearrangement uses TRBV18 and TRBJ1-6, with 7 bases aligning to TRBD1. With V trimmed by 0 bases and J by 6 bases, 2 bases remained unmatched. The CDR3 extends over 15 amino acids. CDR1 is KGHSH and CDR2 is LQKENI in the germline V gene. The CDR3 DNA is TGTGCCAGCTCACCACCGGGGACAGTTAATTCACCCCTCCACTTT. It encodes CASSPPGTVNSPLHF.

In its sample, this clonotype was seen a few times. The genes are TRBV29-1 and TRBJ2-3, with 9 bases identical to TRBD1. CDR3 size: 16 residues. CDR1 and CDR2 (germline): SQVTM, ANQGSEA. The V gene end was trimmed by 0 bases and the J gene end by 5 bases; junction bases not matched to a gene: 9. The CDR3 DNA reads as TGCAGCGTTGAAGAGTGGACAGGGGATGTGGGAGATACGCAGTATTTT. It codes for CSVEEWTGDVGDTQYF.

This clonotype was seen a handful of times. V and J are TRBV4-2 and TRBJ2-7; the D is unclear. The CDR3 totals 12 residues. Between the trimmed V and J ends, which lost 0 bases and 3 bases, there was a span of 3 bases. The germline V gene has CDR1 LGHNA and CDR2 YNFKEQ. The CDR3 DNA follows: TGTGCCAGCAGCCAAGATGACTACGAGCAGTACTTC. Protein: CASSQDDYEQYF.

V gene TRBV9 combines with J gene TRBJ2-4; 7 bases match TRBD2. The length of the CDR3 is 15 residues. CDR1 is SGDLS, CDR2 YYNGEE, per germline. J lost 2 bases, V lost 0 bases, and 2 bases had no gene match. The chain's CDR3 is CASSVGGGSKNIQYF. The CDR3 coding sequence is TGTGCCAGCAGCGTAGGGGGAGGGTCCAAAAACATTCAGTACTTC.

The chain employs TRBV27 and TRBJ1-2, with TRBD1 as a possible D gene (5 bases). The CDR3 covers 14 residues. From germline, CDR1 is MNHEY and CDR2 SMNVEV (reference sequence). V was shortened by 7 bases and J by 7 bases, with 19 bases between the two germline ends. The CDR3: CASTPTGGSGGYTF. For the CDR3, the DNA is TGTGCCAGCACTCCGACGGGGGGTTCGGGTGGCTACACCTTC.

The rearrangement joins TRBV29-1 to TRBJ2-7; D is perhaps TRBD1 (5 bases). The length of the CDR3 is 15 residues. In germline, CDR1 is SQVTM, CDR2 ANQGSEA. The V end lost 3 bases, the J end lost 1 base, and 16 bases lay between the germline ends. CDR3 protein: CSVEVGRAYSYEQYF. DNA of the CDR3: TGCAGCGTTGAGGTAGGCAGGGCTTATTCCTACGAGCAGTACTTC.

This clonotype was counted between two and nine times. The chain carries TRBV27 and TRBJ2-2, with unresolved D. Germline V lookup: CDR1 MNHEY, CDR2 SMNVEV (reference sequence). V lost 4 bases, J lost 7 bases, and 13 bases lay in between. The CDR3 sequence is 14 residues long. As DNA, the CDR3 is TGTGCCAGCAGTTCCATCATCATGGTCGGGGAGCTGTTTTTT. Protein: CASSSIIMVGELFF.

V is TRBV6-2 or TRBV6-3 and J is TRBJ1-5, with a possible D match to TRBD1 (5 bases). V lost 4 bases and J 5 bases, leaving 12 bases between the germline ends. The germline V gene has CDR1 MNHEY and CDR2 SVGEGT. The CDR3 has 14 amino acids. CDR3 sequence: CASSLLGTYQPQHF. The CDR3 DNA reads as TGTGCCAGCAGTTTACTTGGGACGTATCAGCCCCAGCATTTT.

This clonotype was found a few times. This chain uses TRBV5-1 with TRBJ1-2, with D uncertain. The CDR3 has 15 amino acids. The V end lost 0 bases, the J end lost 8 bases, and 17 bases lay between the germline ends. Germline-derived CDR1 and CDR2 are SGHRS and YFSETQ. CDR3: CASSLARTPKAGYTF. The CDR3, as DNA: TGCGCCAGCAGCTTGGCCCGGACTCCCAAGGCCGGCTACACCTTC.

This clonotype was detected only a few times. The rearrangement uses TRBV27 and TRBJ2-2, with 9 bases matching TRBD1. There are 15 residues in the CDR3. Trimming at V came to 4 bases and at J to 1 base, leaving 1 base not matched to a gene. Per germline, CDR1 MNHEY and CDR2 SMNVEV (reference sequence). The CDR3 nucleotides are TGTGCCAGCAGTTGGGGACAGGGGAACACCGGGGAGCTGTTTTTT. Residues: CASSWGQGNTGELFF.

There are a few counts of this clonotype. The chain links TRBV7-9 to TRBJ2-3; D remains ambiguous. V lost 5 bases and J 2 bases, leaving 14 bases between the germline ends. The CDR3 has 15 amino acids. In germline, CDR1 is SEHNR, CDR2 FQNEAQ (reference sequence). The chain's CDR3 is CASSQRPTDTDTQYF. Written as DNA, the CDR3 is TGTGCCAGCAGCCAGAGACCCACGGACACAGATACGCAGTATTTT.

V gene TRBV4-3 combines with J gene TRBJ1-2, with D possibly being TRBD1 (5 bases). This CDR3 comprises 14 residues. V dropped 0 bases and J dropped 4 bases, with 9 bases sitting between them. The germline gives CDR1 LGHNA, CDR2 YSLEER. CDR3 sequence (DNA): TGCGCCAGCAGCCAAGATCTTGGGACCTATGGCTACACCTTC. This encodes CASSQDLGTYGYTF.

V usage is TRBV13 and J usage is TRBJ2-3, with 8 bases aligning to TRBD2. CDR1 and CDR2 (germline): PRHDT, FYEKMQ (reference sequence). Losses at the gene ends were 8 bases for V and 1 base for J; bases not matched to a gene: 11. This CDR3 spans 16 amino acids. The CDR3 region is CASSEGTRRGTDTQYF. The CDR3 nucleotides read TGTGCCAGCTCGGAAGGGACTAGACGGGGCACAGATACGCAGTATTTT.

The V gene is TRBV7-3, the J gene TRBJ2-2, with TRBD1 as a possible D gene (6 bases). This CDR3 contains 17 residues. Looked up from germline, CDR1 is SGHTA and CDR2 is FQGTGA. Trimming took off 5 bases at V and 0 bases at J, with 16 bases between the two ends. The CDR3 sequence: CASSQVPGHSNTGELFF. In DNA form, the CDR3 reads TGTGCCAGCAGCCAAGTTCCGGGACACTCGAACACCGGGGAGCTGTTTTTT.

The rearrangement joins TRBV6-6 to TRBJ1-3; perhaps TRBD1 as D (6 bases). Germline CDR1 MNHNY, CDR2 SVGAGI (reference sequence). The CDR3 covers 15 residues. Trimming removed 5 bases at V and 3 bases at J, with 14 bases between. CDR3 region: CASSPQGGRGNTIYF. As DNA, the CDR3 is TGTGCCAGCAGTCCACAGGGTGGTCGTGGAAACACCATATATTTT.

In this sample, this clonotype turned up a few times. The rearrangement links TRBV4-1 to TRBJ2-6, with D maybe TRBD1 (6 bases). From germline, CDR1 is MGHRA and CDR2 YSYEKL. CDR3 size: 20 residues. The V end was cut by 0 bases, the J end by 2 bases, with 20 bases between. The CDR3: CASSQDPLLDRRAGANVLTF. CDR3 in DNA: TGCGCCAGCAGCCAAGACCCACTGCTGGACAGACGGGCTGGGGCCAACGTCCTGACTTTC.